Below, 13 T cell receptor beta chains from the same sample are listed, as sequenced in a study of T cells in Graves' hyperthyroidism and ophthalmopathy. Regions amplified from RNA transcripts were the TCR beta CDR3 regions. TCR CDR3 regions were first amplified by RT-PCR with HTBI primers. MiXCR, applied by TCRdb to the multiplex PCR reads, yields one record per CDR3 protein. The sample lists under 200,000 distinct CDR3 sequences; 9.4% were seen once. The specimen sequenced was blood. These receptors all come from a woman aged 18-29 years with Graves' hyperthyroidism that later progressed to Graves' ophthalmopathy.

This sequence joins TRBV7-9 and TRBJ2-4; TRBD2 aligns across 7 bases. V trimming: 3 bases; J trimming: 7 bases; junction bases outside the gene matches: 6. The CDR3 is 14 residues long. Germline assignment: CDR1 SEHNR and CDR2 FQNEAQ (reference sequence). The CDR3 sequence is CASSLSGEGNIQYF. DNA for the CDR3: TGTGCCAGCAGCTTGTCGGGGGAGGGCAACATTCAGTACTTC.

In this sample, this clonotype turned up many times. The chain carries TRBV11-2 and TRBJ1-3, with D uncertain. Germline CDR1 reads SGHAT; CDR2 reads FQNNGV. This CDR3 region has 13 residues. Trimming shortened V by 5 bases and J by 9 bases, and 14 bases separated the two germline ends. CDR3 DNA: TGTGCCAGCAGCCCGTTATCGGTCGGCACCATATATTTT. The encoded protein is CASSPLSVGTIYF.

This clonotype occurred many times. The CDR3 sequence is CAWSVRHLGNSPLHF. In nucleotides, the CDR3 is TGTGCCTGGAGTGTACGACATCTGGGTAATTCACCCCTCCACTTT. The J gene is TRBJ1-6, the V gene TRBV30; D gene unclear. CDR1 and CDR2 from the germline V gene are GTSNPN and SVGIG (reference sequence). The CDR3 is 15 residues long. Deletions cut 0 bases from V and 6 bases from J, with 12 bases between.

J is TRBJ1-2 and V is TRBV15, with D perhaps TRBD1 (5 bases). Looked up from germline, CDR1 is LNHNV and CDR2 is YYDKDF (reference sequence). Between the trimmed V and J ends, which lost 0 bases and 5 bases, there was a span of 10 bases. The length of the CDR3 is 14 residues. CDR3 bases: TGTGCCACCAGCAGAGATCTGGGGGGATATGGCTACACCTTC. Translated: CATSRDLGGYGYTF. Full variable domain (remainder filled in from reference TRBV15 and TRBJ1-2): DAMVIQNPRYQVTQFGKPVTLSCSQTLNHNVMYWYQQKSSQAPKLLFHYYDKDFNNEADTPDNFQSRRPNTSFCFLDIRSPGLGDTAMYLCATSRDLGGYGYTFGSGTRLTVV.

V is TRBV13 and J is TRBJ2-2, with D perhaps TRBD2 (6 bases). Germline V gene data show CDR1 as PRHDT and CDR2 as FYEKMQ (reference sequence). The CDR3 length is 15 residues. Trimming shortened V by 1 base and J by 6 bases, and 12 bases separated the two germline ends. The CDR3 nucleotides are TGTGCCAGCAGCTTAGCCGGGAGCAATGCCGGGGAGCTGTTTTTT. Protein product: CASSLAGSNAGELFF. The complete variable domain, with remaining parts taken from reference TRBV13 and TRBJ2-2, reads AAGVIQSPRHLIKEKRETATLKCYPIPRHDTVYWYQQGPGQDPQFLISFYEKMQSDKGSIPDRFSAQQFSDYHSELNMSSLELGDSALYFCASSLAGSNAGELFFGEGSRLTVL.

This clonotype was detected many times. This sequence joins TRBV15 and TRBJ2-1; D tentatively fits TRBD1 or TRBD2 (5 bases each). This CDR3 has 13 residues. V lost 8 bases to trimming and J lost 2 bases, with 10 bases between them. Germline V lookup: CDR1 LNHNV, CDR2 YYDKDF (reference sequence). The CDR3 sequence: CATGTGAYNEQFF. The CDR3 DNA sequence: TGTGCCACCGGGACCGGGGCCTACAATGAGCAGTTCTTC.

This clonotype was counted ten times or more. The chain is built from TRBV11-2 and TRBJ1-2; D might be TRBD1 (5 bases). CDR1 is SGHAT and CDR2 is FQNNGV in the germline V gene. This CDR3 is built from 14 residues. Trimming cost V 5 bases and J 8 bases, with 18 bases left between them. Written as DNA, the CDR3 is TGTGCCAGCAGCCGTCACGTGCAGGGTAGCGGCTACACCTTC. It encodes CASSRHVQGSGYTF.

As to this clonotype: This may arise from a read error, as a much more abundant clone is one base away. This chain links TRBV19 with TRBJ1-2; TRBD1 matches at 7 bases. Germline V gives CDR1 LNHDA, CDR2 SQIVND (reference sequence). This CDR3 has 13 residues. The CDR3 region has the DNA TGTGCCAGTACCTTACAGGGGAAGGATGGCTACGCCTTC. It specifies CASTLQGKDGYAF. The whole variable domain, remainder taken from reference TRBV19 and TRBJ1-2, is DGGITQSPKYLFRKEGQNVTLSCEQNLNHDAMYWYRQDPGQGLRLIYYSQIVNDFQKGDIAEGYSVSREKKESFPLTVTSAQKNPTAFYLCASTLQGKDGYAFGSGTRLTVV.

This clonotype was observed at least ten times. The chain joins TRBV19 to TRBJ2-2; possible D gene TRBD2, 5 bases. V was cut by 7 bases and J by 2 bases, with 14 bases left in between. Germline CDR1 LNHDA, CDR2 SQIVND (reference sequence). The CDR3 length is 15 residues. The CDR3 sequence: CASMARTSNTGELFF. CDR3 nucleotide sequence: TGTGCCAGTATGGCCCGGACTTCCAACACCGGGGAGCTGTTTTTT.

Ten or more counts support this clonotype. This chain connects TRBV30 to TRBJ1-1; D call uncertain. Trimming shortened V by 3 bases and J by 1 base, and 6 bases separated the two germline ends. CDR1 is GTSNPN and CDR2 is SVGIG in the germline V gene (reference sequence). This CDR3 is 12 amino acids long. The CDR3 DNA is TGTGCCTGGAGATGGGGGAACACTGAAGCTTTCTTT. It codes for CAWRWGNTEAFF. Drawing the rest from reference TRBV30 and TRBJ1-1, the complete variable domain is SQTIHQWPATLVQPVGSPLSLECTVEGTSNPNLYWYRQAAGRGLQLLFYSVGIGQISSEVPQNLSASRPQDRQFILSSKKLLLSDSGFYLCAWRWGNTEAFFGQGTRLTVV.

Regarding this clonotype: This may be a read error, as it is one base from a much larger clone. The rearrangement joins TRBV29-1 to TRBJ1-1; the D gene is possibly TRBD1 (6 bases). The CDR3 contains 13 residues. The V gene lost 8 bases and the J gene lost 1 base, with 14 bases spanning the gap. From germline, CDR1 is SQVTM and CDR2 ANQGSEA. The CDR3 loop is CSSEGGSNTEAFF. DNA for the CDR3: TGCAGCTCAGAGGGGGGGTCGAACACTGAAGCTTTCTTT. Drawing the rest from reference TRBV29-1 and TRBJ1-1, the complete variable domain is SAVISQKPSRDICQRGTSLTIQCQVDSQVTMMFWYRQQPGQSLTLIATANQGSEATYESGFVIDKFPISRPNLTFSTLTVSNMSPEDSSIYLCSSEGGSNTEAFFGQGTRLTVV.

This clonotype occurred many times. The gene calls are TRBV12-3 or TRBV12-4 and TRBJ2-1; possibly TRBD2 for D (5 bases). V was shortened by 8 bases and J by 0 bases, with 17 bases between the two germline ends. This CDR3 has 16 residues. CDR3 DNA: TGTGCCAGCTCAAGTACCACGGGAAGCTCCTACAATGAGCAGTTCTTC. It encodes CASSSTTGSSYNEQFF.

The gene calls are TRBV24-1 and TRBJ2-1, with TRBD2 identical over 7 bases. The CDR3 length is 16 residues. V dropped 1 base and J dropped 3; count of bases not matched to a gene: 5. Germline CDR1 is KGHDR and CDR2 is SFDVKD. This chain's CDR3 is CATSDFAGADYNEQFF. DNA of the CDR3: TGTGCCACCAGTGATTTCGCGGGAGCTGACTACAATGAGCAGTTCTTC.